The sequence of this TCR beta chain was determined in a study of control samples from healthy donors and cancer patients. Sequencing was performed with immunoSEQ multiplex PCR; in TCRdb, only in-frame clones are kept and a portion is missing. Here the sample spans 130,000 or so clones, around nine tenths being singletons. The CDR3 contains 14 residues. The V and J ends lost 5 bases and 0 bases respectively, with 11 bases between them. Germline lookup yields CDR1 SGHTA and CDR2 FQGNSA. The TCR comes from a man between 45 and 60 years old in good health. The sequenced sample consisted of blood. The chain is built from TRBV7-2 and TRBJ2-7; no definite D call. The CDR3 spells CASSPLVGSYEQYF. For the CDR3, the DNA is TGTGCCAGCAGCCCGCTAGTTGGCTCCTACGAGCAGTACTTC.